This entry lists 25 T cell receptor beta chains sequenced from one sample in a study of cytomegalovirus exposure and HLA in healthy donors (dated by TCRdb to the late 2010s). The library was produced with the immunoSEQ multiplex PCR assay. The multiplex PCR relied on a mix of 60 forward primers for TCR Vbeta segments and 13 reverse primers for TCR Jbeta segments. TCRdb obtained this table from immuneACCESS and retained in-frame rearrangements with V and J assigned. These tables miss some clones; where compared with another copy, unresolved V genes account for less than half of the shortfall, and the remainder is unexplained. Present in this sample are 150,000 to 200,000 clones, approximately 80% of which were seen just once. Around 1.3% of the sample comes from the top ten. Specimen: PBMCs. The receptors stem from a boy aged 2 to 9 in good health and CMV-seronegative.

The CDR3 region is CASSWGGLDGYTF. As DNA, the CDR3 is TGTGCCAGCAGCTGGGGGGGCCTGGATGGCTACACCTTC. V is TRBV11-2 and J is TRBJ1-2, with D tentatively TRBD1 (6 bases). Germline CDR1 SGHAT, CDR2 FQNNGV. The CDR3 is 13 residues long. Deletions cut 4 bases from V and 6 bases from J, with 12 bases between.

CDR3 loop: CASSEALSTSESYEQYF. Here the CDR3 DNA reads TGTGCCAGCAGTGAAGCACTCTCGACTAGCGAAAGTTACGAGCAGTACTTC. The chain links TRBV6-1 to TRBJ2-5, with TRBD2 matching over 8 bases. The J call may be mistaken, given a closer DNA end match to TRBJ2-7. CDR1 and CDR2 (germline): MNHNS, SASEGT. The CDR3 spans 17 residues.

This clone occurred once. The chain couples TRBV6-6 to TRBJ2-1; a possible D gene is TRBD2 (5 bases). The CDR3 consists of 16 residues. V was clipped by 0 bases and J by 3 bases, with 12 bases between them. Germline CDR1 MNHNY, CDR2 SVGAGI (reference sequence). The CDR3 DNA follows: TGTGCCAGCAGTTACTCAGGGCTAGCCCTCTACAATGAGCAGTTCTTC. Protein sequence: CASSYSGLALYNEQFF.

By its share, this clone is large (0.1 to 1%). This rearrangement joins TRBV4-1 to TRBJ1-4; D call uncertain. V was clipped by 2 bases and J by 8 bases, with 15 bases between them. The CDR3 runs 15 residues. The V gene's germline CDR1 is MGHRA and CDR2 YSYEKL. As DNA, the CDR3 is TGCGCCAGCAGCCAACCACAACGAGGAGACGAAAAACTGTTTTTT. The encoded protein is CASSQPQRGDEKLFF.

The chain joins TRBV9 to TRBJ1-1, with a weak D call TRBD1 (6 bases). The CDR3 extends over 16 amino acids. Germline assignment: CDR1 SGDLS and CDR2 YYNGEE. V dropped 5 bases and J dropped 1 base, with 18 bases sitting between them. CDR3 in amino acids: CASSPRGGSRNTEAFF. The CDR3, as DNA: TGTGCCAGCAGTCCTAGAGGGGGTAGCAGGAACACTGAAGCTTTCTTT.

The J gene is TRBJ1-2, the V gene TRBV30; D is ambiguous. This CDR3 is built from 12 residues. Germline V CDR1 and CDR2: GTSNPN, SVGIG (reference sequence). Trimming removed 2 bases from V and 1 base from J, with 5 bases in between. Here the CDR3 reads CAWSPVNYGYTF. The CDR3 coding sequence is TGTGCCTGGAGTCCAGTTAACTATGGCTACACCTTC. The whole variable domain, remainder taken from reference TRBV30 and TRBJ1-2, is SQTIHQWPATLVQPVGSPLSLECTVEGTSNPNLYWYRQAAGRGLQLLFYSVGIGQISSEVPQNLSASRPQDRQFILSSKKLLLSDSGFYLCAWSPVNYGYTFGSGTRLTVV.

This rearrangement joins TRBV25-1 to TRBJ1-1; 7 bases are a match to TRBD1. Unmatched junction bases numbered 1, after V lost 2 bases and J lost 1 base. Germline lookup yields CDR1 MGHDK and CDR2 SYGVNS. The CDR3 is 14 amino acids. The CDR3 coding sequence is TGTGCCAGCAGTGAAAGACAGGGGAACACTGAAGCTTTCTTT. Translated: CASSERQGNTEAFF.

V is TRBV4-1 and J is TRBJ2-1; TRBD2 matches 11 bases. The germline gives CDR1 MGHRA, CDR2 YSYEKL. This CDR3 region has 16 residues. V shed 2 bases, J shed 5 bases, and the junction held 5 bases outside the gene matches. CDR3 sequence (DNA): TGCGCCAGCAGCCAAATTAGCGGGGGGGGAGACAATGAGCAGTTCTTC. This translates into CASSQISGGGDNEQFF.

This chain connects TRBV7-6 to TRBJ1-3; 9 bases match TRBD1. Germline CDR1 SGHVS, CDR2 FNYEAQ. The CDR3 contains 15 residues. Germline trimming cut 5 bases from V and 3 bases from J; bases unmatched to any gene: 5. The CDR3 region is CASSRTGDGGNTIYF. CDR3 bases: TGTGCCAGCAGCCGGACAGGGGACGGTGGAAACACCATATATTTT.

This clone has a single count. This chain uses TRBV5-1 with TRBJ2-3; 7 bases line up with TRBD2. The CDR3 has 13 residues. V lost 5 bases to trimming and J lost 0 bases; unmatched junction nucleotides: 0. The germline CDR1 and CDR2 sequences are SGHRS and YFSETQ. The CDR3 sequence is CASRAGSTDTQYF. CDR3 bases: TGCGCCAGCAGAGCGGGGAGCACAGATACGCAGTATTTT.

This chain joins TRBV5-1 and TRBJ2-3; TRBD2 agrees at 9 bases. The CDR3 length is 17 residues. Trimming cost V 0 bases and J 2 bases; bases outside gene matches: 7. Germline lookup yields CDR1 SGHRS and CDR2 YFSETQ. CDR3 nucleotide sequence: TGCGCCAGCAGCTTGGGGACTAGCGCCGAGGCCACAGATACGCAGTATTTT. It encodes CASSLGTSAEATDTQYF. The full variable domain, its missing parts supplied by reference TRBV5-1 and TRBJ2-3, is KAGVTQTPRYLIKTRGQQVTLSCSPISGHRSVSWYQQTPGQGLQFLFEYFSETQRNKGNFPGRFSGRQFSNSRSEMNVSTLELGDSALYLCASSLGTSAEATDTQYFGPGTRLTVL.

The V and J genes are TRBV9 and TRBJ2-1; 14 nucleotides line up with TRBD2. After removal of 7 bases from V and 7 bases from J, the junction contained 4 bases not matched to a gene. The CDR3 is 14 amino acids. Germline assignment: CDR1 SGDLS and CDR2 YYNGEE. CDR3 region: CASGTSGGPNEQFF. CDR3 nucleotide sequence: TGTGCCAGCGGGACTAGCGGGGGCCCTAATGAGCAGTTCTTC.

The gene calls are TRBV11-2 and TRBJ2-2; D perhaps matches TRBD2 (6 bases). Germline V CDR1 and CDR2: SGHAT, FQNNGV. V was clipped by 1 base and J by 1 base, with 10 bases between them. This CDR3 is built from 16 residues. CDR3 coding DNA: TGTGCCAGCAGCTTAGGAGTCGGGGGGAACACCGGGGAGCTGTTTTTT. Encoded protein: CASSLGVGGNTGELFF.

This rearrangement joins TRBV29-1 to TRBJ1-1; D not resolved. V shed 4 bases and J shed 0 bases, with 21 bases lying between them. This CDR3 region has 17 residues. The germline V gene encodes CDR1 SQVTM and CDR2 ANQGSEA. CDR3 region: CSVVGGGLSYMNTEAFF. The CDR3 nucleotides are TGCAGCGTTGTTGGTGGCGGGCTCAGCTACATGAACACTGAAGCTTTCTTT.

The chain has TRBV4-1 and TRBJ2-1; 10 nucleotides match TRBD2. From germline, CDR1 is MGHRA and CDR2 YSYEKL. The CDR3 runs 16 residues. J was trimmed by 0 bases and V by 1 base; bases with no gene match: 0. CDR3 protein: CASSQGLAGSYNEQFF. DNA for the CDR3: TGCGCCAGCAGCCAAGGACTAGCGGGCTCCTACAATGAGCAGTTCTTC.

This chain joins TRBV2 and TRBJ2-7; D unresolved. The CDR3 extends over 13 amino acids. The V end lost 6 bases, the J end lost 2 bases, and 11 bases lay between the germline ends. Germline lookup yields CDR1 SNHLY and CDR2 FYNNEI. Written as DNA, the CDR3 is TGTGCCAGCAGCTATTGGCGGCCCTACGAGCAGTACTTC. It codes for CASSYWRPYEQYF.

The V and J genes are TRBV27 and TRBJ2-2; D ambiguous. Germline CDR1 and CDR2: MNHEY and SMNVEV (reference sequence). The CDR3 has 15 amino acids. V gave up 3 bases and J gave up 2 bases, with 10 bases separating them. The CDR3 DNA follows: TGTGCCAGCAGTTTGGAGCCTCAAAACACCGGGGAGCTGTTTTTT. Translated: CASSLEPQNTGELFF.

The DNA of the CDR3 is TGTGCCAGCAGAGGCCGGGGACTAGCGGATTTCATCACAGATACGCAGTATTTT. This codes for CASRGRGLADFITDTQYF. The genes are TRBV27 and TRBJ2-3; TRBD2 matches at 11 bases. The germline gives CDR1 MNHEY, CDR2 SMNVEV (reference sequence). Germline trimming cut 6 bases from V and 2 bases from J; bases unmatched to any gene: 13. This CDR3 spans 18 amino acids.

The chain employs TRBV4-1 and TRBJ2-3; 9 bases fit TRBD2. The CDR3 is made up of 15 amino acids. Trimming at V came to 1 base and at J to 4 bases, leaving 3 bases not matched to a gene. Germline V gene sequence: CDR1 MGHRA, CDR2 YSYEKL. CDR3 region: CASSQAGLAPDTQYF. CDR3 DNA sequence: TGCGCCAGCAGCCAAGCGGGACTAGCACCAGATACGCAGTATTTT.

The CDR3 spells CASSLVAGNGELFF. The CDR3 bases are TGTGCCAGCAGCTTAGTTGCGGGGAACGGGGAGCTGTTTTTT. The chain recombines TRBV7-2 with TRBJ2-2, with D perhaps TRBD2 (6 bases). The CDR3 runs 14 residues. CDR1 SGHTA and CDR2 FQGNSA come from the germline V gene. Trimming stripped 1 base from V and 7 bases from J, with 10 bases between.

Only a few counts were recorded for this clone. This chain connects TRBV6-5 to TRBJ1-6, with D possibly being TRBD1 (5 bases). In germline, CDR1 is MNHEY, CDR2 SVGAGI. Trimming took off 5 bases at V and 5 bases at J, with 10 bases between the two ends. This CDR3 has 14 residues. CDR3 nucleotides: TGTGCCAGCAGTATGACAGTAAATAATTCACCCCTCCACTTT. This sequence encodes CASSMTVNNSPLHF.

The CDR3 DNA reads as TGTGCCAGCAGGCGGGACAGTGGGGCAGATACGCAGTATTTT. Amino acids: CASRRDSGADTQYF. This chain joins TRBV6-1 and TRBJ2-3, with D maybe TRBD1 (7 bases). Trimming cost V 6 bases and J 4 bases, with 14 bases left between them. CDR3 length equals 14 residues. The germline gives CDR1 MNHNS, CDR2 SASEGT.

The chain uses TRBV19 and TRBJ1-1; D might be TRBD1 (6 bases). The CDR3 consists of 15 residues. CDR1 and CDR2 (germline): LNHDA, SQIVND (reference sequence). Trimming stripped 5 bases from V and 0 bases from J, with 13 bases between. The CDR3 protein is CASSPIDRLNTEAFF. The CDR3 DNA sequence: TGTGCCAGTAGTCCGATAGACAGGTTGAACACTGAAGCTTTCTTT.

The chain combines TRBV5-1 with TRBJ2-3, with a weak D call TRBD1 (6 bases). The CDR3 is made up of 14 amino acids. Trimming pared 0 bases from V and 5 bases from J, leaving 10 bases between. CDR1 and CDR2 from the germline V gene are SGHRS and YFSETQ. CDR3 nucleotides: TGCGCCAGCAGCTTGGAGGGACAAATAGATACGCAGTATTTT. This encodes CASSLEGQIDTQYF.

This chain uses TRBV19 with TRBJ2-1, with D perhaps TRBD2 (5 bases). V was pared by 4 bases and J by 8 bases, with 24 bases between. The CDR3 is 17 residues long. From germline, CDR1 is LNHDA and CDR2 SQIVND (reference sequence). The CDR3 here is CASSTNPRGLHRDEQFF. In DNA form, the CDR3 reads TGTGCCAGTAGTACCAATCCCCGGGGTCTCCACAGAGATGAGCAGTTCTTC.